This is a list of T cell receptor beta chains from one sample in a study of tumor and adjacent non-tumor tissue in lung cancer. TCRdb independently ran MiXCR on the multiplex PCR reads; one entry per CDR3 protein. The sample has tens of thousands of distinct CDR3 sequences; approximately 82% are singletons. The sample consisted of distant non-tumor lung tissue. These receptors all stem from a man between 70 and 80 years old with non-small cell lung cancer. CDR3s include the opening cysteine and the closing phenylalanine or tryptophan. Each record gives: clone size, J gene, V gene, D gene, CDR3 DNA, CDR3 protein. A D gene is named only where the DNA matches it firmly. Clone size appears in some rows only: once, few, many, or a class for an expanded clone.

abundance: once
j_gene: TRBJ2-3
v_gene: TRBV11-2
d_gene: TRBD2
CDR3nt: TGTGCCAGCAGCCCTAGACTAGCGGGGGGACACCCAGATACGCAGTATTTT
CDR3aa: CASSPRLAGGHPDTQYF

abundance: -
j_gene: TRBJ2-1
v_gene: TRBV6-1
d_gene: -
CDR3nt: TGTGCCAGCAGTGAAGACGTGGGACTCTTTGGCTACAATGAGCTATTATTC
CDR3aa: CASSEDVGLFGYNELLF

abundance: many
j_gene: TRBJ2-5
v_gene: TRBV5-6
d_gene: TRBD1
CDR3nt: TGTGCCAGCAGCCAGGGGACAGCCCAAGAGACCCAGTACTTC
CDR3aa: CASSQGTAQETQYF

abundance: -
j_gene: TRBJ1-1
v_gene: TRBV11-3
d_gene: -
CDR3nt: TGTGCCAGCAGCCCCCCACCTAACACTGAAGCTTTCTTT
CDR3aa: CASSPPPNTEAFF

abundance: medium-sized
j_gene: TRBJ2-1
v_gene: TRBV11-1
d_gene: -
CDR3nt: TGTGCCAGCAGCTTTATCCGATACAATGAGCAGTTCTTC
CDR3aa: CASSFIRYNEQFF

abundance: few
j_gene: TRBJ2-5
v_gene: TRBV7-9
d_gene: TRBD1
CDR3nt: TGTGCCAGCAGCGACGGGACAGCCGAGACCCAGTACTTC
CDR3aa: CASSDGTAETQYF

abundance: many
j_gene: TRBJ1-4
v_gene: TRBV12-3/TRBV12-4
d_gene: -
CDR3nt: TGTGCCAGCAGTTTCTCTCAGGAGCCCGAACTGTTTTTT
CDR3aa: CASSFSQEPELFF

abundance: many
j_gene: TRBJ2-3
v_gene: TRBV13
d_gene: -
CDR3nt: TGTGCCAGCAGCTTACGGGGGGATACGCAGTATTTT
CDR3aa: CASSLRGDTQYF

abundance: -
j_gene: TRBJ1-2
v_gene: TRBV6-2/TRBV6-3
d_gene: TRBD1
CDR3nt: TGTGCCAGTAGTACGGACAGGACTAGCTATGGCTACACCTTC
CDR3aa: CASSTDRTSYGYTF

abundance: -
j_gene: TRBJ2-5
v_gene: TRBV12-3/TRBV12-4
d_gene: TRBD2
CDR3nt: TGTGCCAGCAGCGGGCTAGCGGGAGTAGTGGACATCCAGTACTTC
CDR3aa: CASSGLAGVVDIQYF

abundance: -
j_gene: TRBJ1-1
v_gene: TRBV11-2
d_gene: -
CDR3nt: TGTGCCAGCAGCTTAGCGAAGATGGGGATGAACACTGAGACTTTCTTT
CDR3aa: CASSLAKMGMNTETFF

abundance: -
j_gene: TRBJ2-3
v_gene: TRBV6-2/TRBV6-3
d_gene: -
CDR3nt: TGTGCCAGCATTTGCTCGGGGGTCGATACGCAGTATTTT
CDR3aa: CASICSGVDTQYF

abundance: -
j_gene: TRBJ1-2
v_gene: TRBV29-1
d_gene: -
CDR3nt: TGCAGCATTCTGAGGGCGGATGGCTACACCTTC
CDR3aa: CSILRADGYTF

abundance: -
j_gene: TRBJ1-3
v_gene: TRBV12-3/TRBV12-4
d_gene: -
CDR3nt: TGTGCCAGTAGTCGTCACGGGGCAGGGATCGGCTCTGGAAACACCATATATTTT
CDR3aa: CASSRHGAGIGSGNTIYF

abundance: -
j_gene: TRBJ1-2
v_gene: TRBV25-1
d_gene: -
CDR3nt: TGTGCCAGCAGTGGCAATAACTATGGCTACACATTC
CDR3aa: CASSGNNYGYTF

abundance: once
j_gene: TRBJ2-1
v_gene: TRBV6-6
d_gene: -
CDR3nt: TGTGTCAGCGGTTACATAGGACTTACGGACGTCTTTAGCTCCTACAATGAGCAGTTCTTC
CDR3aa: CVSGYIGLTDVFSSYNEQFF

abundance: -
j_gene: TRBJ2-5
v_gene: TRBV5-4
d_gene: -
CDR3nt: TGTGCCAGCAGCTTGTGGCGGGATCAAGAGACCCAGTACTTC
CDR3aa: CASSLWRDQETQYF

abundance: once
j_gene: TRBJ2-3
v_gene: TRBV10-3
d_gene: TRBD2
CDR3nt: TGTGCCATCATCGATGGACTAGCGGGAACAACAGATACGCAATATTTT
CDR3aa: CAIIDGLAGTTDTQYF

abundance: many
j_gene: TRBJ2-2
v_gene: TRBV6-2/TRBV6-3
d_gene: -
CDR3nt: TGTGCCAGCAACGGGCCCGGGGAGCTGTTTTTT
CDR3aa: CASNGPGELFF

abundance: -
j_gene: TRBJ1-2
v_gene: TRBV6-1
d_gene: -
CDR3nt: TGTGCCAGCAGCGAGAACACTAACTATGGCTACACTTTC
CDR3aa: CASSENTNYGYTF

abundance: -
j_gene: TRBJ2-5
v_gene: TRBV28
d_gene: -
CDR3nt: TGTACCAGCAGTTTACGAGACAGGTCGGAGACCCAGTACTTC
CDR3aa: CTSSLRDRSETQYF